The 14 T cell receptor beta chains listed next were all sequenced from one sample in a study of blood T cell repertoires in COVID-19. The table came from immunoSEQ multiplex PCR; TCRdb's copy has only in-frame clones and leaves some out. The data hold 450,000 or so clones, with about 88% observed a single time. The specimen was peripheral blood. The receptor set was obtained from a woman in her 40s with COVID-19, enrolled during active disease.

This clone has only one observation. The chain joins TRBV29-1 to TRBJ1-2, with 9 bases that match TRBD1. Germline V gene sequence: CDR1 SQVTM, CDR2 ANQGSEA. The CDR3 contains 11 residues. J lost 13 bases, V lost 3 bases, and 6 bases had no gene match. The CDR3 bases are TGCAGCGTTGAGGGACAGGGAACCGCCACCTTC. It translates to CSVEGQGTATF.

A single count supports this clone. The chain is built from TRBV11-2 and TRBJ2-1, with 13 bases that match TRBD2. The germline V gene encodes CDR1 SGHAT and CDR2 FQNNGV. This CDR3 comprises 19 residues. V was pared by 3 bases and J by 4 bases, with 12 bases of the junction left unmatched. The CDR3 DNA reads as TGTGCCAGCAGCTTGACCCTGGGACTAGCGGGACAGAGTTACAATGAGCAGTTCTTC. Its protein is CASSLTLGLAGQSYNEQFF.

This rearrangement joins TRBV4-1 to TRBJ1-2; 8 bases are shared with TRBD1. Germline CDR1 MGHRA, CDR2 YSYEKL. The J segment lost 4 bases and the V segment lost 2 bases, leaving 9 bases of the junction unmatched. The CDR3 runs 16 residues. CDR3 sequence (DNA): TGCGCCAGCAGCCAACCGCGCAGGGGGCGCGGCTATGGCTACACCTTC. Its protein is CASSQPRRGRGYGYTF.

This chain joins TRBV7-2 and TRBJ2-7; TRBD1 aligns across 9 bases. The CDR3 contains 15 residues. J lost 3 bases, V lost 0 bases, and 3 bases had no gene match. Germline V lookup: CDR1 SGHTA, CDR2 FQGNSA. CDR3 region: CASSLAGTGYYEQYF. The CDR3 bases are TGTGCCAGCAGCTTAGCCGGGACAGGGTACTACGAGCAGTACTTC.

The rearrangement links TRBV11-2 to TRBJ1-1, with D possibly matching TRBD1 (5 bases). The ends were cut back, 1 base at V and 0 bases at J, with 9 bases in the middle. Germline V gene data show CDR1 as SGHAT and CDR2 as FQNNGV. This CDR3 comprises 15 residues. CDR3 amino acids: CASSLAGGLNTEAFF. In DNA form, the CDR3 reads TGTGCCAGCAGCTTAGCGGGGGGTTTGAACACTGAAGCTTTCTTT.

V is TRBV4-3 and J is TRBJ2-3; possibly TRBD2 for D (6 bases). This CDR3 has 15 residues. Germline V gives CDR1 LGHNA, CDR2 YSLEER. Trimming removed 1 base at V and 0 bases at J, with 8 bases between. The CDR3 reads CASSQGLVSTDTQYF. The CDR3 nucleotides read TGCGCCAGCAGCCAAGGACTAGTAAGCACAGATACGCAGTATTTT.

The J gene is TRBJ1-3, the V gene TRBV2, with 12 bases matching TRBD1. The V and J ends lost 5 bases and 3 bases, in that order; junction bases with no gene match: 2. Germline CDR1 is SNHLY and CDR2 is FYNNEI. This CDR3 is 15 amino acids long. CDR3 coding DNA: TGTGCCAGCAGTCGGGACAGGGGGCATGGAAACACCATATATTTT. It is translated as CASSRDRGHGNTIYF.

This chain links TRBV4-1 with TRBJ2-3, with 7 bases matching TRBD2. This CDR3 spans 19 amino acids. Germline V gene data show CDR1 as MGHRA and CDR2 as YSYEKL. Trimming at V came to 0 bases and at J to 2 bases, leaving 14 bases not matched to a gene. The CDR3 bases are TGCGCCAGCAGCCAAGATGGGTTTGCGGGAGTGAGTCCCACAGATACGCAGTATTTT. This codes for CASSQDGFAGVSPTDTQYF.

The chain couples TRBV18 to TRBJ1-2, with a tentative D call TRBD1 (6 bases). The CDR3 extends over 13 amino acids. Trimming cost V 6 bases and J 3 bases, with 11 bases left between them. CDR1 and CDR2 from the germline V gene are KGHSH and LQKENI. The CDR3 DNA is TGTGCCAGCTCTTTGGGGGCTTACTATGGCTACACCTTC. Its protein product is CASSLGAYYGYTF.

J is TRBJ1-2 and V is TRBV2, with 10 bases aligning to TRBD1. This CDR3 contains 14 residues. Per the germline V gene, CDR1 is SNHLY and CDR2 is FYNNEI. V was clipped by 4 bases and J by 7 bases; unmatched bases: 6. The DNA for the CDR3 is TGTGCCAGCAGTGGAGGGACAGGGGAGGCTGGCTACACCTTC. As protein: CASSGGTGEAGYTF. Drawing the rest from reference TRBV2 and TRBJ1-2, the complete variable domain is EPEVTQTPSHQVTQMGQEVILRCVPISNHLYFYWYRQILGQKVEFLVSFYNNEISEKSEIFDDQFSVERPDGSNFTLKIRSTKLEDSAMYFCASSGGTGEAGYTFGSGTRLTVV.

This chain uses TRBV12-3 or TRBV12-4 with TRBJ1-2; 7 bases agree with TRBD1. The CDR3 has 12 residues. V lost 5 bases and J lost 8; bases outside the gene matches: 5. CDR3 sequence (DNA): TGTGCCAGCAGTAGGACAGGAGCGGGCTACACCTTC. This translates into CASSRTGAGYTF.

CDR3 nucleotides: TGTGCCAGCAGCTTAAAAAAGGACAGGGGGAGAGGCTACACCTTC. Protein sequence: CASSLKKDRGRGYTF. V usage is TRBV11-3 and J usage is TRBJ1-2; 10 positions agree with TRBD1. V was clipped by 2 bases and J by 8 bases; unmatched bases: 8. CDR3 length: 15 amino acids. Germline V gene sequence: CDR1 SGHNT, CDR2 YENEEA.

As to this clone: The same CDR3 also results from other DNA sequences found in this sample. The chain uses TRBV19 and TRBJ1-5; 7 bases fit TRBD1. CDR3 length: 16 residues. Unmatched junction bases numbered 7, after V lost 4 bases and J lost 1 base. Germline assignment: CDR1 LNHDA and CDR2 SQIVND (reference sequence). The CDR3 here is CASSTPGQLSNQPQHF. Written as DNA, the CDR3 is TGTGCCAGTAGTACACCGGGACAGTTGAGCAATCAGCCCCAGCATTTT.

With respect to this clone: The same CDR3 can be traced to other DNA sequences in this sample. This rearrangement joins TRBV28 to TRBJ1-1; D is ambiguous. CDR3 length equals 11 residues. Deletions cut 1 base from V and 8 bases from J, with 5 bases between. CDR1 and CDR2 from the germline V gene are MDHEN and SYDVKM. CDR3 nucleotide sequence: TGTGCCAGCAGTTTATACAGCGAAGCTTTCTTT. Its protein product is CASSLYSEAFF.